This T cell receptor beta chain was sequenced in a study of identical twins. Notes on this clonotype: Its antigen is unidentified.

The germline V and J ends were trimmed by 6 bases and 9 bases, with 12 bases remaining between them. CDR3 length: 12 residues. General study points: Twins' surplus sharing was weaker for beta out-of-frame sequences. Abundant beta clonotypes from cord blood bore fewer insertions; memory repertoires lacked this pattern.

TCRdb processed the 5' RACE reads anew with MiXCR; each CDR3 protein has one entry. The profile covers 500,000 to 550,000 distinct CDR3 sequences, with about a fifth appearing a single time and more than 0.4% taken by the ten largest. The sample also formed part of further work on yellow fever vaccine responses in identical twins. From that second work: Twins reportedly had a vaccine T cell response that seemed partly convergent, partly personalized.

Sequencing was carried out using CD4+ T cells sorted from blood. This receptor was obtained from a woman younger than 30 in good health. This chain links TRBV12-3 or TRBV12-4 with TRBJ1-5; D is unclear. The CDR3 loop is CASSYGLGPQHF. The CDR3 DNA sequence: TGTGCCAGCAGCTACGGACTGGGGCCCCAGCATTTT.